This is a list of T cell receptor beta chains from one sample in a study of cytomegalovirus exposure and HLA in healthy donors. The method was immunoSEQ multiplex PCR; TCRdb's version includes in-frame clones alone and lacks a portion of them. The table lists about 210,000 clones, around 84% of them singletons. Sequencing used PBMCs. These receptors were collected from a middle-aged man in good health and CMV-seropositive. CDR3s include the opening cysteine and the closing phenylalanine or tryptophan. A D gene is named only where the DNA matches it firmly. Clone sizes are given selectively: once, few, many, or a class where the clone is expanded.

>TRBV2|.|TRBJ2-7|.
TGTGCCAGCAGTCGGGGGGCCCGAACCTCCTACGAGCAGTACTTC
CASSRGARTSYEQYF
>TRBV7-2|.|TRBJ2-7|once
TGTGCCAGCAGCGTTCGGGACTCCTCCCTCGAGCAGTACTTC
CASSVRDSSLEQYF
>TRBV7-9|.|TRBJ1-1|few
TGTGCCAGCAGCTGGGCGGACACGGGGGAGAACACTGAAGCTTTCTTT
CASSWADTGENTEAFF
>TRBV7-6|TRBD2|TRBJ2-5|.
TGTGCCAGCAGCTTAGGGACTAGCGGGGGGGCCTGGGAGACCCAGTACTTC
CASSLGTSGGAWETQYF
>TRBV7-3|TRBD1|TRBJ2-1|.
TGTGCCAGCAGCTCACTCGGGACAGGGGGCGTTGAGCAGTTCTTC
CASSSLGTGGVEQFF
>TRBV10-3|TRBD1|TRBJ1-6|.
TGTGCCATCAGCCCCGGACAGGGAAATTCACCCCTCCACTTT
CAISPGQGNSPLHF
>TRBV18|.|TRBJ2-5|.
TGTGCCAGCTCACCTTCACAGAATTTGAAAGAGACCCAGTACTTC
CASSPSQNLKETQYF
>TRBV30|.|TRBJ2-5|once
TGTGCCTGGAGTGTACTGGAGACCCAGTACTTC
CAWSVLETQYF
>TRBV4-1|.|TRBJ2-1|few
TGCGCCAGCAGCCACCTAGCAGCCTACAATGAGCAGTTCTTC
CASSHLAAYNEQFF
>TRBV5-1|.|TRBJ1-1|.
TGCGCCAGCAGCTTGGATTCGTGGGGCATGAACACTGAAGCTTTCTTT
CASSLDSWGMNTEAFF
>TRBV7-3|.|TRBJ1-1|.
TGTGCCAGCAGCTTAAGGAGACAGTCTGAAGCTTTCTTT
CASSLRRQSEAFF
>TRBV5-1|.|TRBJ2-3|.
TGCGCCAGCAGCTTGGAGGGGACTTTGGATACGCAGTATTTT
CASSLEGTLDTQYF
>TRBV4-1|.|TRBJ2-2|.
TGCGCCAGCAGCCAAGTCGGGGCGAACACCGGGGAGCTGTTTTTT
CASSQVGANTGELFF
>TRBV6-5|.|TRBJ1-3|.
TGTACATCGGCGGCCTCGGCTGGAAACACCATATATTTT
CTSAASAGNTIYF
>TRBV6-1|TRBD1|TRBJ2-3|.
TGTGCCAGCAGCCCCCGACAGGGTGGTACGCAGTATTTT
CASSPRQGGTQYF